The 3 T cell receptor beta chains below all came from one sample that was sequenced in a study of T cell repertoires in aging, cancer and after chemotherapy. Amplification of TCR beta used genomic DNA extracted from peripheral blood. TRB rearrangements spanning V, D and J were amplified using mixed TRB-A/B primers. TCRdb re-analysed the multiplex PCR reads in MiXCR, keeping a single row per CDR3 protein. The data hold some 11,000 distinct CDR3 sequences, with more than 25% observed a single time. The sequenced sample was blood. The source of these receptors is a human donor in good health.

This clonotype is judged medium-sized. The V and J genes are TRBV20-1 and TRBJ1-2; perhaps TRBD1 as D (5 bases). The CDR3 extends over 13 amino acids. The V gene lost 6 bases and the J gene lost 7 bases, with 18 bases spanning the gap. CDR1 is DFQATT and CDR2 is SNEGSKA in the germline V gene (reference sequence). DNA for the CDR3: TGCAGTGCCGCAGGGCCAGCAGGCTCTGGCTACACCTTC. Its protein is CSAAGPAGSGYTF.

This clonotype has more than one count but fewer than ten. V usage is TRBV20-1 and J usage is TRBJ2-2; 10 nucleotides agree with TRBD2. The CDR3 spans 15 residues. J was trimmed by 5 bases and V by 7 bases; bases with no gene match: 10. Germline CDR1 and CDR2: DFQATT and SNEGSKA (reference sequence). This chain's CDR3 is CSVILAGVGTGELFF. As DNA, the CDR3 is TGCAGTGTTATCCTAGCGGGGGTTGGAACCGGGGAGCTGTTTTTT.

This clonotype is medium-sized by share. V usage is TRBV20-1 and J usage is TRBJ2-7, with D possibly being TRBD2 (5 bases). Germline CDR1 and CDR2: DFQATT and SNEGSKA (reference sequence). CDR3 size: 12 residues. CDR3 region: CSQLEGGYEQYF. As DNA, the CDR3 is TGCAGCCAGCTAGAAGGCGGGTACGAGCAGTACTTC.